The source of this T cell receptor beta chain is a study of metastatic and nonmetastatic thyroid tumors. CDR3 length: 15 amino acids. The V segment lost 8 bases and the J segment 10 bases; nucleotides outside the gene matches: 14. Germline-derived CDR1 and CDR2 are MGHDK and SYGVNS. Ahead of thyroid surgery, no patient had received treatment of any kind. TCRdb re-analyzed the PCR reads using MiXCR. The table includes around 20,000 clones, around 16% detected once. The clonotype originates from a female donor with papillary thyroid cancer or a benign thyroid nodule (not recorded which). Some clones in this sample may be carry-over from other donors' samples. Sequenced material: tumor tissue. This chain connects TRBV25-1 to TRBJ2-7; 13 positions match TRBD2. The CDR3: CASSVWTSGSGDQYF. CDR3 nucleotides: TGTGCCAGCTCTGTTTGGACTAGCGGGAGTGGGGATCAGTACTTC.